This TCR beta chain came from a study of shared clonotypes between healthy human individuals. CDR3 length equals 17 residues. Germline V lookup: CDR1 SEHNR, CDR2 FQNEAQ (reference sequence). The germline V and J ends were trimmed by 1 base and 0 bases, with 15 bases remaining between them. Genomic DNA for unsorted samples was obtained from about 90 million PBMCs. About this clone itself: Its antigen is undetermined.

Study-level points and caveats: Few donors restricted represented genetic and exposure-history diversity.

For every subset, genomic DNA was evenly distributed across several immunoSEQ plates. The data were produced by immunoSEQ multiplex PCR, yet TCRdb's version contains in-frame clones alone and is incomplete. In the table there are 530,000 or so clones, approximately 79% of which are singletons. This TCR came from a woman aged 40 to 50 in good health. Some clones in this sample may be carry-over from other donors' samples. Sequencing used PBMCs. The genes are TRBV7-9 and TRBJ2-5, with TRBD1 as a possible D gene (6 bases). CDR3 in DNA: TGTGCCAGCAGCTTAGGGCCCTCGACAGGTTACCAAGAGACCCAGTACTTC. This codes for CASSLGPSTGYQETQYF. The full variable domain, completed using reference TRBV7-9 and TRBJ2-5, is DTGVSQNPRHKITKRGQNVTFRCDPISEHNRLYWYRQTLGQGPEFLTYFQNEAQLEKSRLLSDRFSAERPKGSFSTLEIQRTEQGDSAMYLCASSLGPSTGYQETQYFGPGTRLLVL.